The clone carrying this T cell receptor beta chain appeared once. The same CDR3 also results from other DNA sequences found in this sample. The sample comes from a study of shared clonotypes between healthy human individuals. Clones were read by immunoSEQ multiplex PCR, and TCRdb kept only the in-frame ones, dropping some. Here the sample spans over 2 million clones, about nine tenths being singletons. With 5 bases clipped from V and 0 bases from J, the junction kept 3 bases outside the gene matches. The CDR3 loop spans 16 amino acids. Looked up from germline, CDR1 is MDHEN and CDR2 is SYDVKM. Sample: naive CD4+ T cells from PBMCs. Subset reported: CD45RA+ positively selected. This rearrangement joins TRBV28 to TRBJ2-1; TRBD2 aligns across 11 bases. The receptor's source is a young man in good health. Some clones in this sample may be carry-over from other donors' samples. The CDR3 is CASSPGTSGSYNEQFF. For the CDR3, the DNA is TGTGCCAGCAGTCCAGGGACTAGCGGCTCCTACAATGAGCAGTTCTTC. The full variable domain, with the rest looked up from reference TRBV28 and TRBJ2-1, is DVKVTQSSRYLVKRTGEKVFLECVQDMDHENMFWYRQDPGLGLRLIYFSYDVKMKEKGDIPEGYSVSREKKERFSLILESASTNQTSMYLCASSPGTSGSYNEQFFGPGTRLTVL.